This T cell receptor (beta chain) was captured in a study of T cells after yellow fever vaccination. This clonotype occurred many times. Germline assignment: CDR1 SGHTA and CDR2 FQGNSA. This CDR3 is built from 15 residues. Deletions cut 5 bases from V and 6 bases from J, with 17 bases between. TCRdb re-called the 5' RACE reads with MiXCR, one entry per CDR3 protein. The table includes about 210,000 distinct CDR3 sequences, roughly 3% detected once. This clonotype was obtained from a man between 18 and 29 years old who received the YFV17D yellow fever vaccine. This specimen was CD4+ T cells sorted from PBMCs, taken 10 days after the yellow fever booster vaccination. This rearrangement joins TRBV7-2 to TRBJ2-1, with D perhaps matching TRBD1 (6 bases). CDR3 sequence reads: CASSQDGTFGNEQFF. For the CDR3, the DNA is TGTGCCAGCAGCCAAGATGGGACATTCGGCAATGAGCAGTTCTTC.